This T cell receptor (beta chain) is from a study of CD8+ T cells in alopecia areata. Following extraction, RNA underwent reverse transcription to cDNA, which served as the sequencing template. The assay was immunoSEQ multiplex PCR, and TCRdb's table has in-frame clones only and misses some. The data contain 150,000 to 200,000 clones, over 50% of them singletons. V trimming: 6 bases; J trimming: 2 bases; junction bases outside the gene matches: 5. The V gene's germline CDR1 is SGHRS and CDR2 YFSETQ. The CDR3 covers 13 residues. The specimen comprised CD4+ T cells sorted from blood, sampled at week 0. This chain links TRBV5-1 with TRBJ2-7, with 7 bases aligning to TRBD1. This receptor was taken from a human donor with alopecia areata. CDR3 sequence (DNA): TGCGCCAGCAACAGGGACAGACCCTACGAGCAGTACTTC. Residues: CASNRDRPYEQYF.